This T cell receptor (beta chain) appears in the sequencing data of a study of blood T cells in healthy people across ages. Together with a sample-barcoded 5' primer, a J-beta primer mix was included in a second PCR lasting about 7 to 11 cycles. MiXCR, run by TCRdb on the 5' RACE reads, gives a single entry per CDR3 protein. The data show some 1.6 million distinct CDR3 sequences, 30% to 35% seen once. The study, taken as a whole, reports: Long-lived donors exceeded aged donors in naive CD4+ cells and diversity.

This CDR3 spans 14 amino acids. J was trimmed by 5 bases and V by 2 bases; bases with no gene match: 7. CDR1 is DFQATT, CDR2 SNEGSKA, per germline (reference sequence). On this clonotype itself: The antigen remains undetermined.

Total RNA was extracted at no less than 5 micrograms per sample. Sequencing was done on a sample of blood. V gene TRBV20-1 combines with J gene TRBJ2-5; 8 bases agree with TRBD2. The TCR originated in a woman aged 25 to 39 in good health. CDR3 in amino acids: CSARPAGGFETQYF. DNA for the CDR3: TGCAGTGCTAGACCCGCGGGGGGTTTCGAGACCCAGTACTTC.